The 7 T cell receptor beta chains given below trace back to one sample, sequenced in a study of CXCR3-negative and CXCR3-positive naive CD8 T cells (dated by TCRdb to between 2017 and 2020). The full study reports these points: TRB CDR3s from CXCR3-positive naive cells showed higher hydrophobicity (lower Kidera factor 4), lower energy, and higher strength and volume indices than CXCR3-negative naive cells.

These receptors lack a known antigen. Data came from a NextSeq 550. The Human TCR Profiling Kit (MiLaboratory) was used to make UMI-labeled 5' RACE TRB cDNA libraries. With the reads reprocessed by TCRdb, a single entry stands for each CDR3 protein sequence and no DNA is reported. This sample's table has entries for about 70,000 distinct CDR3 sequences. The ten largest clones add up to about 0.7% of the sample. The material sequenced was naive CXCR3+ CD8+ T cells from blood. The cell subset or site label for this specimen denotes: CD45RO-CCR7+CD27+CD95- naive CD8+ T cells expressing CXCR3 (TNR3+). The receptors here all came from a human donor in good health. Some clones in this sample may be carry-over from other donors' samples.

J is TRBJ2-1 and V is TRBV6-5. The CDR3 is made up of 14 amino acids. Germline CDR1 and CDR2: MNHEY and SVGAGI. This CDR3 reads CASSYEFSYNEQFF.

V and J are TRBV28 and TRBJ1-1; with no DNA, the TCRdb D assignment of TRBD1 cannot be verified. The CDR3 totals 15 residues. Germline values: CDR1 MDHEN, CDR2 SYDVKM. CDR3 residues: CASSAGVWLNTEAFF.

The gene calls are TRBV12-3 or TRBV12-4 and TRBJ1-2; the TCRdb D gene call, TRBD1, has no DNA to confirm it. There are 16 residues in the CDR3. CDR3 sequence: CASSLARQGARYGYTF.

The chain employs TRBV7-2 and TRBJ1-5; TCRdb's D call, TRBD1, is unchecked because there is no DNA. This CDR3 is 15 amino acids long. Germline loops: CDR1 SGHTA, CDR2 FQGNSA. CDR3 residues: CASSLEGWQLGPQHF.

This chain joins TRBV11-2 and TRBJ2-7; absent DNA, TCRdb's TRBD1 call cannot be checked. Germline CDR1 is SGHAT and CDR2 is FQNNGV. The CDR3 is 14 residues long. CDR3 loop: CASSFGTASYEQYF.

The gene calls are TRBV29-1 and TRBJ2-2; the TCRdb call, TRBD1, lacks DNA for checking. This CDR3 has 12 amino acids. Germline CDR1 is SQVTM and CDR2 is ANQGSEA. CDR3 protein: CSVGGGTGELFF.

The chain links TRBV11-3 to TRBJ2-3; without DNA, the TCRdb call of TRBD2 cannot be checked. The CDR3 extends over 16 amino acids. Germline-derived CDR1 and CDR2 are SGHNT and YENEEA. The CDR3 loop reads CASSPGTSGGADTQYF.